The source of this T cell receptor beta chain is a study of read filtering for tumor transcriptome and immune sequencing. As for the study in general: R-ISS stage counts were about eight for I, roughly 16 for II, 7 for III. DNase treatment preceded whole-transcriptome library preparation. Study findings and constraints: Single-read clonotypes: approximately 87% of IR-seq clonotypes (about 3.5% of reads), more than 70% of RNA-seq clonotypes (around 45% of reads).

The library was built from around 0.4 ug RNA with molecular barcoded adaptors for alpha/delta and beta/gamma chains. TCRdb reanalysed the reads using MiXCR and keeps one entry per CDR3 protein. The sample consists of some 9,000 distinct CDR3 sequences, roughly 15% of them appearing once. At least ten counts were recorded for this clonotype. Its specificity is not known. It may be a read error: a sequence one base away is much more abundant. Sequencing input: a population of CD138-negative cells sorted from bone marrow. This receptor was identified in a donor at least 40 years old with multiple myeloma.

This CDR3 reads CSARFPLGLLADCEQYF. The CDR3 bases are TGCAGTGCTAGATTCCCCCTGGGTTTACTAGCGGACTGCGAGCAGTACTTC. This chain joins TRBV20-1 and TRBJ2-7; TRBD2 agrees at 8 bases. CDR3 length: 17 residues. After removal of 2 bases from V and 6 bases from J, the junction contained 18 bases not matched to a gene. Germline V gives CDR1 DFQATT, CDR2 SNEGSKA (reference sequence).